The clone carrying this T cell receptor beta chain was picked up a small number of times. Participant ages covered roughly 18 to 89 years across around 22 US areas. Cohorts were determined from participant-reported clinical history. Two negative PCRs, clearance, or symptom resolution had been documented for recovered Cohort 3 donors. There are 16 residues in the CDR3. CDR1 and CDR2 from the germline V gene are LGHNA and YSLEER. The V and J ends lost 1 base and 0 bases respectively, with 10 bases between them. The data are from a study of blood T cell repertoires in COVID-19. About the research overall: COVID-19 samples from acute and convalescent phases originated in the United States, Italy and Spain.

Only in-frame clones appear in the TCRdb table, and some are missing; sequencing was by immunoSEQ multiplex PCR. The sample includes approximately 130,000 clones, about 88% of them seen just once. Sequencing was performed on PBMCs or T cells enriched from blood (not recorded which). This sequence joins TRBV4-3 and TRBJ1-3; a weak D match, TRBD1 (6 bases). The receptor was derived from a woman aged 45-59 years who had recovered from COVID-19. CDR3 protein: CASSQGRQDSGNTIYF. CDR3 DNA: TGCGCCAGCAGCCAAGGTAGACAGGACTCTGGAAACACCATATATTTT.